The clone carrying this T cell receptor beta chain was observed many times. This sample is part of a study of early T cells in non-severe SARS-CoV-2 infection. Tagging with unique molecular identifiers was applied to individual cDNA molecules. In TCRdb, the 5' RACE reads were re-called with MiXCR into one record per CDR3 protein. The data hold some 50,000 distinct CDR3 sequences, with about 9.1% observed a single time. The CDR3 runs 14 residues. CDR1 and CDR2 from the germline V gene are LGHNT and FRNRAP. J lost 7 bases, V lost 6 bases, and 6 bases had no gene match. This TCR was recovered from an adult who was a healthcare worker with PCR-confirmed SARS-CoV-2 infection or an uninfected control (not recorded which). The chain couples TRBV12-5 to TRBJ2-1; 10 bases are shared with TRBD1. The specimen was whole blood. CDR3: CASGPGQGINEQFF. CDR3 DNA: TGTGCTAGTGGGCCGGGACAGGGGATTAATGAGCAGTTCTTC.